This TCR beta chain is from a study of T-cell reconstitution after alpha-beta-depleted transplantation in children. This clonotype was observed at least ten times. This sample's TCRbeta library carried unique molecular identifier barcodes. TCRdb reprocessed the PCR reads via MiXCR and lists one record per CDR3 protein. Of roughly 170,000 distinct CDR3 sequences listed, 6.5% to 7.5% are singletons. This sample comprised PBMCs from the stem cell graft donor, obtained from the stem cell graft. This TCR came from a human donor who donated a stem cell graft to a child with Wiskott-Aldrich syndrome.

Here the CDR3 reads CASSANSGTGVGEQYF. The CDR3 bases are TGTGCCAGCAGTGCAAACTCCGGGACAGGGGTAGGCGAGCAGTACTTC. This rearrangement joins TRBV25-1 to TRBJ2-7; TRBD1 matches 10 bases. CDR1 is MGHDK, CDR2 SYGVNS, per germline. Unmatched junction bases numbered 12, after V lost 4 bases and J lost 6 bases. The CDR3 spans 16 residues.